What follows are 12 T cell receptor beta chains derived from one specimen sequenced in a study of T cell responses to AZD1222 COVID-19 vaccine (dated by TCRdb to 2020 to 2023). The time point label corresponds to: baseline before first vaccination. The library relied on the immunoSEQ multiplex PCR assay. What TCRdb holds here is the immuneACCESS table cut down to in-frame rearrangements. Part of the clones is not present; checked against another copy, under half of the missing clones reflect an unresolved V gene, and the others are unexplained. The sample table lists about 100,000 clones, 75% to 90% of them with a count of one. Of the sample, 3.5% to 4.5% is held by the ten largest clones. Here the sequenced sample was peripheral blood, taken on day 0 of AZD1222 vaccination. The origin of the receptors is an adult in good health.

The chain combines TRBV29-1 with TRBJ1-2, with D perhaps matching TRBD1 (6 bases). CDR3 length: 11 amino acids. Germline lookup yields CDR1 SQVTM and CDR2 ANQGSEA. With 7 bases removed from V and 2 bases from J, the gap between germline ends came to 8 bases. Here the CDR3 DNA reads TGCAGCGGCGGACAGAACTATGGCTACACCTTC. It translates to CSGGQNYGYTF.

The chain uses TRBV4-2 and TRBJ2-3; 10 positions agree with TRBD2. The CDR3 spans 18 residues. After removal of 4 bases from V and 6 bases from J, the junction contained 16 bases not matched to a gene. Germline-derived CDR1 and CDR2 are LGHNA and YNFKEQ. Here the CDR3 reads CASSPRGPSGGAQDTQYF. CDR3 in DNA: TGTGCCAGCAGCCCAAGGGGACCTAGCGGGGGAGCACAGGATACGCAGTATTTT.

This clone was seen a handful of times. V is TRBV7-2 and J is TRBJ1-5; D remains ambiguous. With 2 bases removed from V and 0 bases from J, the gap between germline ends came to 20 bases. The CDR3 is 19 residues long. CDR1 and CDR2 from the germline V gene are SGHTA and FQGNSA. Here the CDR3 reads CASSLIRVSGPYSNQPQHF. In nucleotides, the CDR3 is TGTGCCAGCAGCTTAATACGGGTGTCAGGACCTTATAGCAATCAGCCCCAGCATTTT. The whole variable domain, remainder taken from reference TRBV7-2 and TRBJ1-5, is GAGVSQSPSNKVTEKGKDVELRCDPISGHTALYWYRQSLGQGLEFLIYFQGNSAPDKSGLPSDRFSAERTGGSVSTLTIQRTQQEDSAVYLCASSLIRVSGPYSNQPQHFGDGTRLSIL.

Judged by abundance, this clone is medium-sized. The rearrangement links TRBV6-5 to TRBJ1-1; D is ambiguous. Trimming took 6 bases from V and 5 from J, leaving 13 bases between them. Germline CDR1 reads MNHEY; CDR2 reads SVGAGI. CDR3 length: 13 amino acids. The CDR3 is CASRAGFGTEAFF. In DNA form, the CDR3 reads TGTGCCAGCAGAGCGGGGTTTGGGACTGAAGCTTTCTTT.

This clone is large. The chain links TRBV6-1 to TRBJ1-1; tentative D call: TRBD1 (5 bases). This CDR3 is 16 amino acids long. Germline lookup yields CDR1 MNHNS and CDR2 SASEGT. The ends were cut back, 0 bases at V and 4 bases at J, with 15 bases in the middle. As DNA, the CDR3 is TGTGCCAGCAGTGAAGCGCCGGGGGATGGGGGCACTGAAGCTTTCTTT. Its protein product is CASSEAPGDGGTEAFF.

This chain joins TRBV5-4 and TRBJ1-1, with D maybe TRBD1 (5 bases). The ends were cut back, 4 bases at V and 0 bases at J, with 10 bases in the middle. Germline CDR1 and CDR2: SGHNT and YYREEE (reference sequence). The CDR3 sequence is 14 residues long. The DNA of the CDR3 is TGTGCCAGCAGCCGCGGGGGGTTGAACACTGAAGCTTTCTTT. This translates into CASSRGGLNTEAFF.

The rearrangement uses TRBV5-8 and TRBJ2-1, with D maybe TRBD2 (6 bases). Trimming cost V 4 bases and J 9 bases, with 20 bases left between them. Germline V gene sequence: CDR1 SGHTS, CDR2 YDEGEE. The CDR3 is made up of 15 amino acids. The CDR3: CASSPPAGLVSEQFF. CDR3 sequence (DNA): TGTGCCAGCAGCCCCCCGGCGGGACTCGTTAGTGAGCAGTTCTTC.

This sequence joins TRBV7-2 and TRBJ1-4; 7 bases agree with TRBD1. Germline CDR1 SGHTA, CDR2 FQGNSA. V trimming: 4 bases; J trimming: 3 bases; junction bases outside the gene matches: 2. The CDR3 sequence is 14 residues long. CDR3 nucleotides: TGTGCCAGCAGCTCGGGACAGCCTAATGAAAAACTGTTTTTT. Its translation: CASSSGQPNEKLFF. Based on the CDR3 plus reference TRBV7-2 and TRBJ1-4, the full variable domain is GAGVSQSPSNKVTEKGKDVELRCDPISGHTALYWYRQSLGQGLEFLIYFQGNSAPDKSGLPSDRFSAERTGGSVSTLTIQRTQQEDSAVYLCASSSGQPNEKLFFGSGTQLSVL.

J is TRBJ1-4 and V is TRBV9, with D perhaps matching TRBD1 (5 bases). Between the trimmed V and J ends, which lost 4 bases and 4 bases, there was a span of 14 bases. This CDR3 has 15 amino acids. The V gene's germline CDR1 is SGDLS and CDR2 YYNGEE. CDR3 DNA: TGTGCCAGCAGCCCGAAAGGGGACTATAATGAAAAACTGTTTTTT. It encodes CASSPKGDYNEKLFF.

The chain couples TRBV7-3 to TRBJ2-5, with TRBD2 as a possible D gene (5 bases). Trimming pared 5 bases from V and 2 bases from J, leaving 9 bases between. CDR1 SGHTA and CDR2 FQGTGA come from the germline V gene. The CDR3 runs 13 residues. The CDR3 nucleotides are TGTGCCAGCAGCCCGGGATCTCAAGAGACCCAGTACTTC. Translating gives CASSPGSQETQYF.

The chain uses TRBV6-5 and TRBJ1-3; maybe TRBD1 (5 bases). CDR1 MNHEY and CDR2 SVGAGI come from the germline V gene. This CDR3 has 15 residues. Trimming shortened V by 9 bases and J by 4 bases, and 19 bases separated the two germline ends. CDR3: CASRRRDGEGNTIYF. DNA for the CDR3: TGTGCCAGTCGACGCCGGGACGGCGAAGGAAACACCATATATTTT.

The chain couples TRBV6-5 to TRBJ1-4, with a tentative D call TRBD1 (6 bases). The V end lost 11 bases, the J end lost 3 bases, and 16 bases lay between the germline ends. Germline loops: CDR1 MNHEY, CDR2 SVGAGI. The CDR3 sequence is 14 residues long. The CDR3 nucleotides are TGTGCCGTAGGCCCAGGGGCAGCTAATGAAAAACTGTTTTTT. It codes for CAVGPGAANEKLFF.